This entry is about one T cell receptor beta chain. The repertoire was sequenced with immunoSEQ multiplex PCR; TCRdb's copy has only in-frame clones and lacks some. This table holds roughly 100,000 clones, about 90% found once. This record belongs to a study of T cell responses to AZD1222 COVID-19 vaccine. This CDR3 contains 13 residues. Trimming shortened V by 6 bases and J by 5 bases, and 14 bases separated the two germline ends. Germline V CDR1 and CDR2: SGHDT, YYEEEE. Material: peripheral blood, obtained on day 0 of AZD1222 vaccination. The V gene is TRBV5-6, the J gene TRBJ1-1, with D possibly TRBD1 on 6 matching bases. This TCR derives from an adult in good health. CDR3 residues: CASTFGQGTEAFF. The CDR3 DNA reads TGTGCCAGCACTTTTGGGCAGGGGACTGAAGCTTTCTTT.